What follows describes a single T cell receptor (beta chain). Antigen specificity is unknown. These data come from a study of post-analysis software for immune sequencing data. Broader study findings: TRBV5-6, TRBV5-1 and TRBV20-1 belonged to a set of roughly five TRBV segments that were more frequent in patients than controls.

There are 14 residues in the CDR3. The ends lost 7 bases at V and 5 bases at J; junction bases unmatched: 10. Germline-derived CDR1 and CDR2 are MNHNS and SASEGT. The TCR beta cDNA libraries contained unique molecular identifiers. TCRdb passed the PCR reads through MiXCR, listing each CDR3 protein once. The top ten hold 4.6% of the sample, which has 800,000 to 950,000 distinct CDR3 sequences, under 70% seen once. The sequenced material came from blood. The sequence was obtained from a girl under 18 with multiple sclerosis. This chain joins TRBV6-1 and TRBJ1-2, with 7 bases that match TRBD1. The CDR3 sequence: CASTRNRGWYGYTF. The CDR3 DNA reads TGTGCCAGCACCCGGAACAGGGGTTGGTATGGCTACACCTTC.